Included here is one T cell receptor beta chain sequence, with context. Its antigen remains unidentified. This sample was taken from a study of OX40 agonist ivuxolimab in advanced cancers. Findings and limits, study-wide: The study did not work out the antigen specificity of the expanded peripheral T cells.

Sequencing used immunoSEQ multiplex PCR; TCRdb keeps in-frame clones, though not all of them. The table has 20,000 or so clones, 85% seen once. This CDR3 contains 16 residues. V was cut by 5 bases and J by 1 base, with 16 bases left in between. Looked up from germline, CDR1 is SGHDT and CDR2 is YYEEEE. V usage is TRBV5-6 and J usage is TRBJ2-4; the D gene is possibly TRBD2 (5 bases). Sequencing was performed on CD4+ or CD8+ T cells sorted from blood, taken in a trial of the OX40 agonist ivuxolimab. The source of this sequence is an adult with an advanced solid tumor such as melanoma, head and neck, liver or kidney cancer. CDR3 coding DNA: TGTGCCAGCAGGTCCTGGGGAGATGGGGCCAAAAACATTCAGTACTTC. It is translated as CASRSWGDGAKNIQYF. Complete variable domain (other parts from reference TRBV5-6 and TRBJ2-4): DAGVTQSPTHLIKTRGQQVTLRCSPKSGHDTVSWYQQALGQGPQFIFQYYEEEERQRGNFPDRFSGHQFPNYSSELNVNALLLGDSALYLCASRSWGDGAKNIQYFGAGTRLSVL.